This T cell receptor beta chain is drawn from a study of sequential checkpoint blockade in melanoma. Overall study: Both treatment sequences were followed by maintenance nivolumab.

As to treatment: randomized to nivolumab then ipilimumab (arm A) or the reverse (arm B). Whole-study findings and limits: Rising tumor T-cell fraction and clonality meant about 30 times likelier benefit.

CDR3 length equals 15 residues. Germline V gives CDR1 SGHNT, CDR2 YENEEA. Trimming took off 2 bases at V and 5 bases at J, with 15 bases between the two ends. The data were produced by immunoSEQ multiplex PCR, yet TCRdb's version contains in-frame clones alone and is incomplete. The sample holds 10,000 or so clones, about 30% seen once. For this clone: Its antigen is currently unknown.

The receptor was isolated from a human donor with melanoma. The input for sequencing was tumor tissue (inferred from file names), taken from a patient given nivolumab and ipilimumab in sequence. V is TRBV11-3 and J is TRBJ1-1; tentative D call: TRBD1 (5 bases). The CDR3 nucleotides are TGTGCCAGCAGCTTATCCCCGTCAGGGATAACTGAAGCTTTCTTT. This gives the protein CASSLSPSGITEAFF.